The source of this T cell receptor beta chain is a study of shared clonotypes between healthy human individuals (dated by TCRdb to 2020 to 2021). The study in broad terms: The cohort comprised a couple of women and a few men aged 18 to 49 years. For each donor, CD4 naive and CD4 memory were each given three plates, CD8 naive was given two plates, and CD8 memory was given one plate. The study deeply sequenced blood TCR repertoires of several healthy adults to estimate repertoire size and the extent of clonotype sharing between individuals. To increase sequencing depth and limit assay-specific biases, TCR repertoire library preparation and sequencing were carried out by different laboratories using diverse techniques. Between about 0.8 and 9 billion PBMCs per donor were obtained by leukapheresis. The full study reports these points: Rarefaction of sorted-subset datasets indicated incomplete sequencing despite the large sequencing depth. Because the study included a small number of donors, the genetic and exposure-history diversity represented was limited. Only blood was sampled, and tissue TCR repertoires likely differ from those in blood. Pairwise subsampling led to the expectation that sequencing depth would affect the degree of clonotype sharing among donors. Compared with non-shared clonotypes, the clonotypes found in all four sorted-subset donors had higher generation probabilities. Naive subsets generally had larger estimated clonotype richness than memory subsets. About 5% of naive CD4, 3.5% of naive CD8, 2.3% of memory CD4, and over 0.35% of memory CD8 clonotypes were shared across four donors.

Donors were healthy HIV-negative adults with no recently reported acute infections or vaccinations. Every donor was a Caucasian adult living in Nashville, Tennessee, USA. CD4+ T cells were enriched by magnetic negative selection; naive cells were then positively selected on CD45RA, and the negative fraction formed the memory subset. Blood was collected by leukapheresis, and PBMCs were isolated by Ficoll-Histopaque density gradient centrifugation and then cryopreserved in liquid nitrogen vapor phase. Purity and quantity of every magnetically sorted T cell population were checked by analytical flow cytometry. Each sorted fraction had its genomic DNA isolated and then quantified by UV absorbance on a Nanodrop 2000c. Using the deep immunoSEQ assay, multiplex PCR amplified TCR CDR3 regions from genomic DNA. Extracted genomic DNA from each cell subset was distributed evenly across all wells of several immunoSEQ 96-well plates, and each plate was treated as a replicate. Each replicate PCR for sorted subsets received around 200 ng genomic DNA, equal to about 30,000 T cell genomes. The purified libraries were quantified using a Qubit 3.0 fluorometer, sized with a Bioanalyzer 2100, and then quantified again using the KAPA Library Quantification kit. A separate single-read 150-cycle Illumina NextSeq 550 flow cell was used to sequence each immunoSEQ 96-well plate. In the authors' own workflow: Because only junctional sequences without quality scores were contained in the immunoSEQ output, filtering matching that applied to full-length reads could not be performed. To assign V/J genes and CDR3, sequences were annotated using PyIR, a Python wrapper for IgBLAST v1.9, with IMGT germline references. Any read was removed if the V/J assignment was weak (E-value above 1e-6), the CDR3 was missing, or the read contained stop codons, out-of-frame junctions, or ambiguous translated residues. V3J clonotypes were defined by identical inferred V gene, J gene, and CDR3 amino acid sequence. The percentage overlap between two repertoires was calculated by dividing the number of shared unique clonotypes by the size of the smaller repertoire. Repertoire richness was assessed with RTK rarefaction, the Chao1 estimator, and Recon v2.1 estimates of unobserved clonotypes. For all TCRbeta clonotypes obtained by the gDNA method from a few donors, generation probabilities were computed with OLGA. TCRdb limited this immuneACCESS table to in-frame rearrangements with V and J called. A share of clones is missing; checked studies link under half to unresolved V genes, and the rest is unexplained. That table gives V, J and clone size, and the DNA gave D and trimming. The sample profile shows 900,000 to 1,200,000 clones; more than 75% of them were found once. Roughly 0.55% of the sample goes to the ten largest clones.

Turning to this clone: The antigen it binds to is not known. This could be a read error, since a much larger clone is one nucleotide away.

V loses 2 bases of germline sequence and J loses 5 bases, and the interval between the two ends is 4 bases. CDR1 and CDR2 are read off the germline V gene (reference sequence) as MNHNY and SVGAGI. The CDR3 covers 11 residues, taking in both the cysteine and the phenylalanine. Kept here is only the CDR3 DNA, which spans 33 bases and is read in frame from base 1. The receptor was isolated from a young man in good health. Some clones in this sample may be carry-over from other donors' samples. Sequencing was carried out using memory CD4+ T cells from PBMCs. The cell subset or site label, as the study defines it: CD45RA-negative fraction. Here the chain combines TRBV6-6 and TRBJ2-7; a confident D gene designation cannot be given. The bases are TGTGCCAGCAGTTACGCCCACGAGCAGTACTTC. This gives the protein CASSYAHEQYF.